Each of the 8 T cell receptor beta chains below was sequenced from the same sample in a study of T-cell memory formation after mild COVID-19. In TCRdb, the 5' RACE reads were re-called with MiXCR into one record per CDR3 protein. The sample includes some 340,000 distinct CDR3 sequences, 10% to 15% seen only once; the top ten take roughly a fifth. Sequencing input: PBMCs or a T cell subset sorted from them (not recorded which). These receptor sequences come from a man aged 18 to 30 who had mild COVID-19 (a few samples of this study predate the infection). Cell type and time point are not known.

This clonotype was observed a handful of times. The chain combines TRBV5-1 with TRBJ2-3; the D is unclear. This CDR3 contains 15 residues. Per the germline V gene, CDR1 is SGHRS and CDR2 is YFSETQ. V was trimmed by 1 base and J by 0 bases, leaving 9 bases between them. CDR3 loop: CASSLMGFSTDTQYF. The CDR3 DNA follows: TGCGCCAGCAGCTTGATGGGGTTTAGCACAGATACGCAGTATTTT.

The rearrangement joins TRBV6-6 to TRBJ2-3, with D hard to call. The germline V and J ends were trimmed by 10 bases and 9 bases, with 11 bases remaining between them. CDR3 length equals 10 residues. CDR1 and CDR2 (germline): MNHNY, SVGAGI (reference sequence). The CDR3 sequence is CATSAGTQYF. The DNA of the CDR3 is TGTGCCACTTCAGCCGGGACGCAGTATTTT.

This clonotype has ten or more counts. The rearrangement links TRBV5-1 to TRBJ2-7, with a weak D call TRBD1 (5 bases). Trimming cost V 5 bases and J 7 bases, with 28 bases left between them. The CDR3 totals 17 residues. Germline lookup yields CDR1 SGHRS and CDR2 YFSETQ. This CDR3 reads CASRKYQGESTYTEQYF. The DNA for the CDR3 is TGCGCCAGCAGAAAATATCAGGGCGAGTCGACCTATACGGAGCAGTACTTC.

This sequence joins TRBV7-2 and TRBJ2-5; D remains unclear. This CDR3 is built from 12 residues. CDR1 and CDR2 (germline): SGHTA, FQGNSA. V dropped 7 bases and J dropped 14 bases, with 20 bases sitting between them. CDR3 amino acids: CASTRPGPRIYF. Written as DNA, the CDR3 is TGTGCCAGCACCAGACCGGGCCCTCGGATATACTTC.

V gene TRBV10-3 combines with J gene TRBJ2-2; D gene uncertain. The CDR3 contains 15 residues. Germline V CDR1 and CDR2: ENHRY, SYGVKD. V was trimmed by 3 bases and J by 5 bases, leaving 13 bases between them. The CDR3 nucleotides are TGTGCCATCAGTGATTCTGTAGGGTGGACCGGGGAGCTGTTTTTT. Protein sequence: CAISDSVGWTGELFF.

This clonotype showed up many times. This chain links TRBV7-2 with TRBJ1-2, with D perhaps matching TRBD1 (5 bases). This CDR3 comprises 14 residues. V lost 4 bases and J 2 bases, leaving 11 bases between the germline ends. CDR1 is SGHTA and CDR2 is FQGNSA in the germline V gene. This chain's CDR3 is CASSSRGGNYGYTF. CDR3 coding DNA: TGTGCCAGCAGCTCCCGGGGCGGAAACTATGGCTACACCTTC.

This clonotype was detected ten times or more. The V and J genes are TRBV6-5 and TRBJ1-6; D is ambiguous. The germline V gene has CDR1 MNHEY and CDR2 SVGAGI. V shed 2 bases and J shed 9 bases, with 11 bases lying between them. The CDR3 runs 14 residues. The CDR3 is CASSYRDIGSPLHF. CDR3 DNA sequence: TGTGCCAGCAGTTACAGGGATATTGGTTCACCCCTCCACTTT.

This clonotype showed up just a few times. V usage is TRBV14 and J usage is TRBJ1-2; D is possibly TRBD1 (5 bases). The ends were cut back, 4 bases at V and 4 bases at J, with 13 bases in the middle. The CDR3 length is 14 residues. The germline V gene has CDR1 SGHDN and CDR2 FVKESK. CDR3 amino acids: CASSPRGKGYGYTF. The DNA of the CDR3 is TGTGCCAGCAGCCCACGGGGGAAGGGCTATGGCTACACCTTC.